This T cell receptor beta chain derives from a study of blood T cell repertoires in COVID-19. TCRdb's table, derived via immunoSEQ multiplex PCR, lists solely in-frame clones and lacks some. The data contain nearly 250,000 clones, roughly 82% of them singletons. The sequenced sample was peripheral blood. The sequence derives from a woman of 80 years or more with COVID-19, enrolled during active disease.

CDR3 region: CASSPPRDMNTEAFF. The CDR3 DNA reads TGTGCCAGCAGCCCCCCGAGGGACATGAACACTGAAGCTTTCTTT. The V gene is TRBV6-2 or TRBV6-3, the J gene TRBJ1-1; D perhaps matches TRBD1 (6 bases). There are 15 residues in the CDR3. The V gene's germline CDR1 is MNHEY and CDR2 SVGEGT. V lost 6 bases to trimming and J lost 0 bases, with 14 bases between them.